There are a few counts of the clone carrying this TCR beta chain. Its antigen remains unidentified. Healthy bone marrow donors made up the cohort. The sample comes from a study of cytomegalovirus exposure and HLA in healthy donors. Study-wide results and caveats: A later analysis revealed that TCR association rates differed between HLA loci, peaking at DRB1 and bottoming out at HLA-C. In all likelihood, a cluster of highly shared sequence variants was a sequencing artifact.

CDR1 and CDR2 (germline): SEHNR, FQNEAQ (reference sequence). This CDR3 has 14 amino acids. The ends lost 6 bases at V and 5 bases at J; junction bases unmatched: 7. PCR was performed using 60 Vbeta and 13 Jbeta primers. Data came from immunoSEQ multiplex PCR; TCRdb stores just in-frame clones and leaves some out. The data contain tens of thousands of clones, more than 60% of them seen just once; the ten biggest clones take up around 15%. The sequence derives from a male donor in good health and CMV-seropositive. The specimen was PBMCs. The chain links TRBV7-9 to TRBJ2-1; TRBD1 matches 7 bases. The CDR3 DNA is TGTGCCAGCAGGGATTGGACAGGTAACAATGAGCAGTTCTTC. This sequence encodes CASRDWTGNNEQFF.